The 18 T cell receptor beta chains below were found in one sample sequenced in a study of blood T cell repertoires in COVID-19. Measured with immunoSEQ multiplex PCR; TCRdb has only the in-frame clones, and not every one. The table includes approximately 230,000 clones, about 88% detected once. Input material: peripheral blood. The source of these receptors is a woman aged 40 to 55 who had recovered from COVID-19.

This sequence joins TRBV6-5 and TRBJ1-5, with 7 bases that match TRBD1. This CDR3 is built from 15 residues. The V gene end was trimmed by 5 bases and the J gene end by 0 bases; junction bases not matched to a gene: 4. CDR1 is MNHEY, CDR2 SVGAGI, per germline. This chain's CDR3 is CASSPTGTSNQPQHF. The CDR3 region has the DNA TGTGCCAGCAGTCCGACAGGGACTAGCAATCAGCCCCAGCATTTT.

This chain connects TRBV7-2 to TRBJ1-6; D call uncertain. The germline V gene has CDR1 SGHTA and CDR2 FQGNSA. The CDR3 covers 15 residues. V lost 0 bases and J 8 bases, leaving 11 bases between the germline ends. In nucleotides, the CDR3 is TGTGCCAGCAGCTTAGCGGCGGGTACCTATTCACCCCTCCACTTT. As protein: CASSLAAGTYSPLHF.

The genes are TRBV6-6 and TRBJ2-5, with D unclear. This CDR3 comprises 15 residues. CDR1 is MNHNY and CDR2 is SVGAGI in the germline V gene (reference sequence). The V gene lost 0 bases and the J gene lost 2 bases, with 10 bases spanning the gap. In DNA form, the CDR3 reads TGTGCCAGCAGTTACTCGCATCCTAGTCAAGAGACCCAGTACTTC. It yields the protein CASSYSHPSQETQYF.

The chain carries TRBV28 and TRBJ1-5; 9 bases align to TRBD1. J was trimmed by 4 bases and V by 6 bases; bases with no gene match: 13. There are 17 residues in the CDR3. Per germline, CDR1 MDHEN and CDR2 SYDVKM. CDR3 nucleotide sequence: TGTGCCAGCAGCCCGAGGGGACAGGGTAACTCAAATCAGCCCCAGCATTTT. Protein product: CASSPRGQGNSNQPQHF.

The chain is built from TRBV10-3 and TRBJ2-7, with a weak D call TRBD2 (7 bases). Germline V lookup: CDR1 ENHRY, CDR2 SYGVKD. V was cut by 6 bases and J by 4 bases, with 19 bases left in between. This CDR3 is built from 15 residues. DNA for the CDR3: TGTGCCATCAGCCCCGCGGAGGGGGGGGCTTACGAGCAGTACTTC. Amino acid sequence: CAISPAEGGAYEQYF.

This chain connects TRBV5-1 to TRBJ2-5; 7 nucleotides line up with TRBD2. V was pared by 4 bases and J by 4 bases, with 10 bases of the junction left unmatched. Germline CDR1 SGHRS, CDR2 YFSETQ. This CDR3 contains 15 residues. The DNA of the CDR3 is TGCGCCAGCAGCCCTTCGGAGGGGAGGGCAGAGACCCAGTACTTC. It yields the protein CASSPSEGRAETQYF.

The chain combines TRBV11-3 with TRBJ1-2; D uncertain. Trimming removed 0 bases at V and 8 bases at J, with 10 bases between. Germline V gene sequence: CDR1 SGHNT, CDR2 YENEEA. CDR3 length equals 13 residues. The CDR3 sequence: CASSLDPVRGYTF. For the CDR3, the DNA is TGTGCCAGCAGCTTAGATCCGGTTAGAGGCTACACCTTC. Combining the CDR3 with reference TRBV11-3 and TRBJ1-2 gives the whole variable domain EAGVVQSPRYKIIEKKQPVAFWCNPISGHNTLYWYLQNLGQGPELLIRYENEEAVDDSQLPKDRFSAERLKGVDSTLKIQPAELGDSAVYLCASSLDPVRGYTFGSGTRLTVV.

The V gene is TRBV5-5, the J gene TRBJ1-4; D perhaps matches TRBD1 (5 bases). Trimming left V 4 bases short and J 7 bases short, with 14 bases between. Per the germline V gene, CDR1 is SGHKS and CDR2 is YYEKEE (reference sequence). This CDR3 region has 14 residues. The CDR3 region has the DNA TGTGCCAGCAGCGCCAGGGTCGGGGGTGAAAAACTGTTTTTT. The encoded protein is CASSARVGGEKLFF.

The chain couples TRBV6-5 to TRBJ2-1, with TRBD2 matching 8 bases. The trim removed 6 bases at V and 9 bases at J, leaving 13 bases unmatched. CDR3 length equals 15 residues. The germline CDR1 and CDR2 sequences are MNHEY and SVGAGI. This chain's CDR3 is CASSSDRRGAVEQFF. The CDR3 region has the DNA TGTGCCAGCAGCTCCGATCGGCGGGGGGCGGTTGAGCAGTTCTTC.

This chain links TRBV9 with TRBJ2-6; TRBD1 matches at 7 bases. The CDR3 sequence is 19 residues long. Looked up from germline, CDR1 is SGDLS and CDR2 is YYNGEE. Trimming removed 0 bases from V and 0 bases from J; junction bases left unmatched: 9. The CDR3 DNA sequence: TGTGCCAGCAGCGTAGGTTCGGGGACAGCCCTCTCTGGGGCCAACGTCCTGACTTTC. Translated, it gives CASSVGSGTALSGANVLTF.

This clone was picked up a small number of times. V usage is TRBV5-4 and J usage is TRBJ2-3; D possibly corresponds to TRBD1 (6 bases). Trimming cost V 5 bases and J 5 bases, with 21 bases left between them. The CDR3 runs 16 residues. Germline lookup yields CDR1 SGHNT and CDR2 YYREEE (reference sequence). CDR3 protein: CASSRGARGQGDTQYF. DNA of the CDR3: TGTGCCAGCAGTAGAGGGGCCAGGGGTCAAGGAGATACGCAGTATTTT.

This chain links TRBV6-2 or TRBV6-3 with TRBJ2-1; TRBD1 aligns across 12 bases. J lost 7 bases, V lost 4 bases, and 5 bases had no gene match. The CDR3 is 15 residues long. Germline V gene sequence: CDR1 MNHEY, CDR2 SVGEGT. As DNA, the CDR3 is TGTGCCAGCAGTTCCTGGGGACAGGGGGCTAATGAGCAGTTCTTC. This codes for CASSSWGQGANEQFF.

The chain employs TRBV7-2 and TRBJ2-7; TRBD1 matches 8 bases. The CDR3 consists of 15 residues. V shed 5 bases and J 0 bases; nucleotides not matched to a gene: 6. In germline, CDR1 is SGHTA, CDR2 FQGNSA. The DNA of the CDR3 is TGTGCCAGCAGCCCGAGACAGGGGCCCTCCTACGAGCAGTACTTC. Translated, it gives CASSPRQGPSYEQYF.

The V call is TRBV19, the J call TRBJ2-7, with D possibly TRBD1 on 5 matching bases. This CDR3 has 12 amino acids. The germline gives CDR1 LNHDA, CDR2 SQIVND (reference sequence). V lost 4 bases, J lost 3 bases, and 7 bases lay in between. The CDR3 coding sequence is TGTGCCAGTAGTAAAGGACACTACGAGCAGTACTTC. Translation gives CASSKGHYEQYF.

This chain joins TRBV25-1 and TRBJ2-1; 10 bases agree with TRBD2. Germline CDR1 MGHDK, CDR2 SYGVNS. J was trimmed by 8 bases and V by 5 bases; bases with no gene match: 15. The CDR3 consists of 17 residues. CDR3: CASSTTRVVSGGDEQFF. The CDR3 DNA is TGTGCCAGCAGTACAACGAGGGTGGTGAGCGGGGGGGATGAGCAGTTCTTC.

The chain joins TRBV5-1 to TRBJ2-5, with D unclear. Germline-derived CDR1 and CDR2 are SGHRS and YFSETQ. The CDR3 length is 13 residues. V was pared by 1 base and J by 5 bases, with 9 bases between. The CDR3 DNA reads TGCGCCAGCAGCTTGTCGAGCGCGGAGACCCAGTACTTC. The encoded protein is CASSLSSAETQYF.

The chain recombines TRBV29-1 with TRBJ2-7, with a possible D match to TRBD2 (6 bases). The V gene's germline CDR1 is SQVTM and CDR2 ANQGSEA. The length of the CDR3 is 15 residues. V was shortened by 4 bases and J by 0 bases, with 16 bases between the two germline ends. This CDR3 is CSVVGGTGSSYEQYF. CDR3 DNA: TGCAGCGTTGTTGGGGGGACGGGAAGCTCCTACGAGCAGTACTTC.

The chain has TRBV11-3 and TRBJ2-7, with 8 bases that match TRBD1. The V segment lost 4 bases and the J segment 0 bases; nucleotides outside the gene matches: 8. There are 16 residues in the CDR3. The germline gives CDR1 SGHNT, CDR2 YENEEA. The CDR3 sequence is CASSSVTDRVSYEQYF. In nucleotides, the CDR3 is TGTGCCAGCAGCTCTGTAACGGACAGGGTCTCCTACGAGCAGTACTTC.